The rows below give T cell receptor beta chains drawn from one sample of a study of T cell changes during pregnancy in multiple sclerosis. Profiled with immunoSEQ multiplex PCR; TCRdb holds only in-frame clones, not every one. The sample contains about 100,000 clones, 85% to 95% of which appear only once. The sample consisted of peripheral blood, taken in the first trimester of pregnancy. The receptors here all came from a female donor with multiple sclerosis, enrolled in a pregnancy study. CDR3s include the opening cysteine and the closing phenylalanine or tryptophan.

CDR3: CASSWGQETRTNEKLFF
J: TRBJ1-4
V: TRBV5-1

CDR3: CASSLSSGTGYEKLFF
J: TRBJ1-4
V: TRBV28

CDR3: CASSRTSGGNTGELFF
J: TRBJ2-2
V: TRBV6-4

CDR3: CSVEGTGGWAGNTIYF
J: TRBJ1-3
V: TRBV29-1

CDR3: CASSYGSSEAFF
J: TRBJ1-1
V: TRBV6-6

CDR3: CARSVGQFEAFF
J: TRBJ1-1
V: TRBV5-3

CDR3: CASSSDRLSNYGYTF
J: TRBJ1-2
V: TRBV19

CDR3: CASSVTGGGQETQYF
J: TRBJ2-5
V: TRBV9

CDR3: CASSEDRSSYNEQFF
J: TRBJ2-1
V: TRBV10-2

CDR3: CASSLNSGFSQFF
J: TRBJ2-1
V: TRBV11-2

CDR3: CASSLAGPDTGELFF
J: TRBJ2-2
V: TRBV7-9